Sequencing of this T cell receptor beta chain was carried out in a study of monozygotic twins with inflammatory bowel disease. Reanalyzing the 5' RACE reads, TCRdb keeps one entry per CDR3 protein, without DNA. This listing includes around 410,000 distinct CDR3 sequences. The CDR3 length is 13 residues. CDR1 is MDHEN, CDR2 SYDVKM, per germline. V is TRBV28 and J is TRBJ2-7. The material sequenced was blood. This TCR was recovered from a human donor with ulcerative colitis or Crohn's disease, or a healthy co-twin of an affected twin (not recorded which). The CDR3 reads CASSSGRAYEQYF. The variable domain in full, with the rest retrieved from reference TRBV28 and TRBJ2-7, is DVKVTQSSRYLVKRTGEKVFLECVQDMDHENMFWYRQDPGLGLRLIYFSYDVKMKEKGDIPEGYSVSREKKERFSLILESASTNQTSMYLCASSSGRAYEQYFGPGTRLTVT.